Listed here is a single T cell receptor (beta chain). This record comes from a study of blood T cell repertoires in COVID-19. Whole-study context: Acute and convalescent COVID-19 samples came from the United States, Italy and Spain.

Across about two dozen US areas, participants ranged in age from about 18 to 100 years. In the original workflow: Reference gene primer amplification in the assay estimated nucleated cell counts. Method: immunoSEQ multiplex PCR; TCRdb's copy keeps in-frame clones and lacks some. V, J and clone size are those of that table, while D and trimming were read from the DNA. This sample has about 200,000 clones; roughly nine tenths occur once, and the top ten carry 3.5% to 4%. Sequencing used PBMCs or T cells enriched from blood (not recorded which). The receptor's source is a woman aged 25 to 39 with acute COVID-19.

This CDR3 reads CASSGDRGITEAFF. CDR3 coding DNA: TGTGCCAGCAGTGGAGACAGGGGCATCACTGAAGCTTTCTTT. This chain connects TRBV2 to TRBJ1-1, with 8 bases matching TRBD1. This CDR3 contains 14 residues. V gave up 4 bases and J gave up 4 bases; unmatched junction bases: 5. From germline, CDR1 is SNHLY and CDR2 FYNNEI.